Reported below is one T cell receptor (beta chain). No antigen is known for it. The CDR3 totals 15 residues. Germline CDR1 and CDR2: MNHEY and SVGAGI. V was pared by 1 base and J by 3 bases, with 10 bases between. PCR involved 60 Vbeta and 13 Jbeta primers. Per the authors' pipeline: Later reanalysis found around 84 million unique TCR beta chains, 10 million to 12 million of them shared. The repertoire was sequenced with immunoSEQ multiplex PCR; TCRdb's copy has only in-frame clones and lacks some. V, J and clone size are those of that table, while D and trimming were read from the DNA. The sample has over 100,000 clones; about 70% are singletons. These data originate in a study of cytomegalovirus exposure and HLA in healthy donors. Study details: Unique TCR beta sequences numbering around 110 million came from 150 million to 200 million T cells in an earlier analysis.

Study-wide results and limits: V- and J-gene trimming of TCR beta was linked (in a later analysis) to a missense DCLRE1C variant. The study flagged around 160 TCR beta chains as cytomegalovirus-associated.

This TCR was recovered from a woman in her 30s in good health and CMV-seronegative. Sequencing input: PBMCs. The chain employs TRBV6-5 and TRBJ1-5; D perhaps matches TRBD1 (5 bases). The DNA of the CDR3 is TGTGCCAGCAGTTACTTGGCAGGGTCCAATCAGCCCCAGCATTTT. Residues: CASSYLAGSNQPQHF.